The T cell receptor (beta chain) under discussion was sequenced for a study of blood T cell repertoires in COVID-19. Study at large: Acute and convalescent COVID-19 specimens originated in the United States, Italy and Spain. T cells, B-cell-depleted T cells, or PBMCs provided the cDNA or gDNA that served as material.

Trimming at V came to 5 bases and at J to 1 base, leaving 4 bases not matched to a gene. CDR1 SGHNT and CDR2 YYREEE come from the germline V gene (reference sequence). This CDR3 is built from 14 residues. Study processing details: Estimates of nucleated cell counts were drawn from the amplification of reference gene primers. Clones were read by immunoSEQ multiplex PCR, and TCRdb kept only the in-frame ones, dropping some. For V, J and clone size, that table is used; D and trimming come from the DNA. The table includes 63,000 or so clones, 70% to 90% detected once. The TCR was taken from a man in his 70s with active COVID-19. V and J are TRBV5-4 and TRBJ2-7; 9 nucleotides align to TRBD1. Sequencing used peripheral blood. The CDR3 reads CASRKTGGSYEQYF. The CDR3 DNA sequence: TGTGCCAGCAGGAAGACAGGGGGTTCCTACGAGCAGTACTTC.